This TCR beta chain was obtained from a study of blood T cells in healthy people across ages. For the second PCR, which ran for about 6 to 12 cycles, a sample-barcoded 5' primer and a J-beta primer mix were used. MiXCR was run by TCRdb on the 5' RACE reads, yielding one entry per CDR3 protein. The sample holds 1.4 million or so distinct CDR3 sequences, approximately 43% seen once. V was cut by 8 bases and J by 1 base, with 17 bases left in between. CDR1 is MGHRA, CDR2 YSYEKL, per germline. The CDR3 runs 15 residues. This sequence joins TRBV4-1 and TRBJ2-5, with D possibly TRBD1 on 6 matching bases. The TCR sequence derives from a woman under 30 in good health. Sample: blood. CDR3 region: CASGQKLDGQETQYF. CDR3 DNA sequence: TGCGCCAGCGGACAGAAACTAGATGGCCAAGAGACCCAGTACTTC.